The next 19 T cell receptor beta chains were all read from a single sample in a study of blood T cell repertoires in COVID-19. Sequencing used immunoSEQ multiplex PCR; TCRdb keeps in-frame clones, though not all of them. The sample holds 150,000 to 200,000 clones; roughly 87% are singletons and the top ten take more than 6.5%. The sequenced sample was PBMCs or T cells enriched from blood (not recorded which). The origin of the receptors is a woman in her fifties or sixties who had recovered from COVID-19.

The CDR3 bases are TGTGCCAGCGAGGACAGGGGTAACACTGAAGCTTTCTTT. Translating gives CASEDRGNTEAFF. The chain carries TRBV28 and TRBJ1-1, with 9 bases lining up with TRBD1. Germline-derived CDR1 and CDR2 are MDHEN and SYDVKM. The trim removed 8 bases at V and 2 bases at J, leaving 3 bases unmatched. This CDR3 is built from 13 residues.

The chain has TRBV19 and TRBJ1-2; D is possibly TRBD1 (6 bases). With 7 bases removed from V and 8 bases from J, the gap between germline ends came to 17 bases. CDR1 and CDR2 from the germline V gene are LNHDA and SQIVND (reference sequence). CDR3 length: 13 residues. The DNA of the CDR3 is TGTGCCAGTACCCTACGGGGGGCGATCGGCTACACCTTC. This gives the protein CASTLRGAIGYTF.

The V call is TRBV6-5, the J call TRBJ1-6; 8 nucleotides agree with TRBD1. V dropped 2 bases and J dropped 7; count of bases not matched to a gene: 1. Germline V gives CDR1 MNHEY, CDR2 SVGAGI. This CDR3 is built from 14 residues. DNA for the CDR3: TGTGCCAGCAGTTACAGGACAGGGAATTCACCCCTCCACTTT. It encodes CASSYRTGNSPLHF.

This clone was detected once. The chain is built from TRBV5-6 and TRBJ2-1, with 9 nucleotides matching TRBD1. Looked up from germline, CDR1 is SGHDT and CDR2 is YYEEEE. The CDR3 runs 14 residues. V dropped 4 bases and J dropped 6; count of bases not matched to a gene: 5. CDR3 sequence (DNA): TGTGCCAGCAGCGGGACAGGGTTCGGCAATGAGCAGTTCTTC. It encodes CASSGTGFGNEQFF.

The V call is TRBV28, the J call TRBJ2-6, with a weak D call TRBD1 (6 bases). This CDR3 comprises 14 residues. V was trimmed by 8 bases and J by 2 bases, leaving 10 bases between them. CDR1 is MDHEN and CDR2 is SYDVKM in the germline V gene. The CDR3 loop is CASLGQTGANVLTF. The CDR3 DNA reads TGTGCCAGCCTTGGACAGACTGGGGCCAACGTCCTGACTTTC. The full variable domain, with the rest looked up from reference TRBV28 and TRBJ2-6, is DVKVTQSSRYLVKRTGEKVFLECVQDMDHENMFWYRQDPGLGLRLIYFSYDVKMKEKGDIPEGYSVSREKKERFSLILESASTNQTSMYLCASLGQTGANVLTFGAGSRLTVL.

The chain has TRBV7-9 and TRBJ1-1; the D is unclear. The CDR3 has 15 amino acids. CDR1 is SEHNR, CDR2 FQNEAQ, per germline (reference sequence). V was cut by 2 bases and J by 4 bases, with 14 bases left in between. CDR3 bases: TGTGCCAGCAGCTTAATTTATAGTTCGGGCACTGAAGCTTTCTTT. Translated, it gives CASSLIYSSGTEAFF.

This CDR3 reads CASSLGGTSGYEQYF. CDR3 bases: TGTGCCAGCAGCTTAGGGGGGACTAGCGGCTACGAGCAGTACTTC. This chain joins TRBV11-3 and TRBJ2-7; 11 nucleotides line up with TRBD2. Germline CDR1 reads SGHNT; CDR2 reads YENEEA. J gave up 3 bases and V 1 base, and 2 bases lay outside the gene matches. The CDR3 is made up of 15 amino acids. The full variable domain, with the rest looked up from reference TRBV11-3 and TRBJ2-7, is EAGVVQSPRYKIIEKKQPVAFWCNPISGHNTLYWYLQNLGQGPELLIRYENEEAVDDSQLPKDRFSAERLKGVDSTLKIQPAELGDSAVYLCASSLGGTSGYEQYFGPGTRLTVT.

This chain joins TRBV27 and TRBJ2-2; D not resolved. V lost 3 bases to trimming and J lost 1 base, with 6 bases between them. CDR1 is MNHEY and CDR2 is SMNVEV in the germline V gene (reference sequence). This CDR3 comprises 14 residues. DNA for the CDR3: TGTGCCAGCAGTTTTCCAGGGAACACCGGGGAGCTGTTTTTT. Residues: CASSFPGNTGELFF.

The J gene is TRBJ2-7, the V gene TRBV9; D is undetermined. Trimming removed 4 bases at V and 0 bases at J, with 8 bases between. The germline V gene has CDR1 SGDLS and CDR2 YYNGEE. CDR3 length equals 13 residues. The CDR3 DNA follows: TGTGCCAGCAGCTTAGAGAGCTCCTACGAGCAGTACTTC. Its translation is CASSLESSYEQYF.

This clone has a single count. The chain recombines TRBV19 with TRBJ1-1; TRBD1 matches at 8 bases. The CDR3 loop spans 15 amino acids. Germline-derived CDR1 and CDR2 are LNHDA and SQIVND (reference sequence). After removal of 5 bases from V and 4 bases from J, the junction contained 9 bases not matched to a gene. The CDR3 sequence: CASSRQGAPSTEAFF. The CDR3 nucleotides read TGTGCCAGTAGTCGTCAGGGGGCGCCGTCCACTGAAGCTTTCTTT.

This chain links TRBV5-1 with TRBJ2-5; D may be TRBD1 (6 bases). CDR1 is SGHRS, CDR2 YFSETQ, per germline. V was clipped by 2 bases and J by 4 bases, with 12 bases between them. CDR3 length equals 14 residues. The CDR3 DNA is TGCGCCAGCAGCTTTGGGGGCGGTTCAGAGACCCAGTACTTC. Protein sequence: CASSFGGGSETQYF.

The V call is TRBV6-1, the J call TRBJ2-1; TRBD2 agrees at 11 bases. In germline, CDR1 is MNHNS, CDR2 SASEGT. V lost 2 bases, J lost 8 bases, and 8 bases stayed unmatched. CDR3 length: 16 amino acids. For the CDR3, the DNA is TGTGCCAGCAGTGAAAGTCAACTAGCGGGAGAGGATGAGCAGTTCTTC. Encoded protein: CASSESQLAGEDEQFF.

The CDR3 loop reads CASSPDRHGQNIQYF. Here the CDR3 DNA reads TGTGCCAGCTCTCCCGACAGACACGGCCAAAACATTCAGTACTTC. The rearrangement links TRBV18 to TRBJ2-4; a weak D match, TRBD1 (5 bases). The germline CDR1 and CDR2 sequences are KGHSH and LQKENI. The V gene lost 6 bases and the J gene lost 5 bases, with 17 bases spanning the gap. The CDR3 length is 15 residues.

This chain links TRBV2 with TRBJ1-2; possibly TRBD1 for D (5 bases). CDR1 is SNHLY and CDR2 is FYNNEI in the germline V gene. The V gene lost 6 bases and the J gene lost 3 bases, with 11 bases spanning the gap. The CDR3 runs to 13 residues. CDR3 DNA: TGTGCCAGCAGCCTGACAGCATACTATGGCTACACCTTC. This translates into CASSLTAYYGYTF.

The chain employs TRBV11-2 and TRBJ2-1, with a tentative D call TRBD2 (6 bases). CDR3 length equals 15 residues. Trimming left V 0 bases short and J 1 base short, with 7 bases between. CDR1 and CDR2 (germline): SGHAT, FQNNGV. In DNA, the CDR3 is TGTGCCAGCAGCTTAGAGGGGAGGTCCTACAATGAGCAGTTCTTC. Its protein product is CASSLEGRSYNEQFF.

The V call is TRBV25-1, the J call TRBJ1-6, with 10 bases matching TRBD1. Germline V CDR1 and CDR2: MGHDK, SYGVNS. The CDR3 runs 16 residues. Trimming removed 10 bases from V and 11 bases from J; junction bases left unmatched: 17. The CDR3 DNA is TGTGCCACCCGCCCGACCGGGACAGGGGCCGGGGCACCCCTCCACTTT. This gives the protein CATRPTGTGAGAPLHF.

The chain links TRBV11-3 to TRBJ2-2, with D unresolved. Germline CDR1 reads SGHNT; CDR2 reads YENEEA. V dropped 4 bases and J dropped 3 bases, with 6 bases sitting between them. The length of the CDR3 is 13 residues. CDR3 region: CASSSHYTGELFF. The CDR3 DNA sequence: TGTGCCAGCAGCTCCCATTACACCGGGGAGCTGTTTTTT. The full variable domain, its missing parts supplied by reference TRBV11-3 and TRBJ2-2, is EAGVVQSPRYKIIEKKQPVAFWCNPISGHNTLYWYLQNLGQGPELLIRYENEEAVDDSQLPKDRFSAERLKGVDSTLKIQPAELGDSAVYLCASSSHYTGELFFGEGSRLTVL.

The CDR3 here is CASSFSGRAVRLETQYF. In nucleotides, the CDR3 is TGTGCCAGCAGCTTTAGCGGGAGGGCTGTCCGACTGGAGACCCAGTACTTC. The chain uses TRBV7-2 and TRBJ2-5; 11 nucleotides agree with TRBD2. Germline assignment: CDR1 SGHTA and CDR2 FQGNSA. This CDR3 spans 17 amino acids. The J segment lost 5 bases and the V segment lost 3 bases, leaving 11 bases of the junction unmatched. The variable domain in full, completed from reference TRBV7-2 and TRBJ2-5, reads GAGVSQSPSNKVTEKGKDVELRCDPISGHTALYWYRQSLGQGLEFLIYFQGNSAPDKSGLPSDRFSAERTGGSVSTLTIQRTQQEDSAVYLCASSFSGRAVRLETQYFGPGTRLLVL.

This chain links TRBV28 with TRBJ2-3; TRBD2 matches 11 bases. V gave up 5 bases and J gave up 5 bases; unmatched junction bases: 15. Germline V CDR1 and CDR2: MDHEN, SYDVKM. This CDR3 spans 18 amino acids. The DNA of the CDR3 is TGTGCCAGCAGTCCCCGGAGGGTAGCGGGAGGGCGCCGAGATACGCAGTATTTT. This translates into CASSPRRVAGGRRDTQYF. Full variable domain (rest looked up from reference TRBV28 and TRBJ2-3): DVKVTQSSRYLVKRTGEKVFLECVQDMDHENMFWYRQDPGLGLRLIYFSYDVKMKEKGDIPEGYSVSREKKERFSLILESASTNQTSMYLCASSPRRVAGGRRDTQYFGPGTRLTVL.